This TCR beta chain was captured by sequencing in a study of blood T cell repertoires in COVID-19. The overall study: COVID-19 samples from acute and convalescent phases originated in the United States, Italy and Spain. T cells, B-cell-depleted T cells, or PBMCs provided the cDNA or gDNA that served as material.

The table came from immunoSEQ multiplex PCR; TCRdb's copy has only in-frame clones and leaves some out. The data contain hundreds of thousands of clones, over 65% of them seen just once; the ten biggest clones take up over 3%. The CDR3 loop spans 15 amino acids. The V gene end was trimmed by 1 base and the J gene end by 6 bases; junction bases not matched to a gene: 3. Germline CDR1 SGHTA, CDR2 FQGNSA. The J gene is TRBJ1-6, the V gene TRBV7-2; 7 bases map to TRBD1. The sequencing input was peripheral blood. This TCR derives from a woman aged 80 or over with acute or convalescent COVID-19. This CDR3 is CASSLGQGFNSPLHF. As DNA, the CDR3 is TGTGCCAGCAGCTTAGGACAGGGATTTAATTCACCCCTCCACTTT.